The 27 T cell receptor beta chains below were found in one sample sequenced in a study of T cell repertoires in ileal Crohn's disease. Using immunoSEQ multiplex PCR, the repertoire was profiled, and TCRdb retains in-frame clones only, with some absent. The table records roughly 15,000 clones, about 73% of them present only once. Sequenced: ileal tissue. The receptors were sampled from an adult with Crohn's disease.

The chain is built from TRBV5-1 and TRBJ2-7; weak D call: TRBD1 (6 bases). Germline lookup yields CDR1 SGHRS and CDR2 YFSETQ. There are 14 residues in the CDR3. With 4 bases removed from V and 0 bases from J, the gap between germline ends came to 11 bases. This CDR3 reads CASSVDRLSYEQYF. As DNA, the CDR3 is TGCGCCAGCAGCGTCGACAGGCTCTCCTACGAGCAGTACTTC.

The rearrangement uses TRBV13 and TRBJ1-5; a weak D match, TRBD1 (5 bases). Germline values: CDR1 PRHDT, CDR2 FYEKMQ (reference sequence). CDR3 length: 16 residues. The germline V and J ends were trimmed by 7 bases and 4 bases, with 20 bases remaining between them. The DNA for the CDR3 is TGTGCCAGCACGGACCGGCAGGGCGTGGGGAATCAGCCCCAGCATTTT. Amino acid sequence: CASTDRQGVGNQPQHF.

J is TRBJ1-2 and V is TRBV27; the match to TRBD1 covers 7 bases. The CDR3 is 13 residues long. The germline V gene has CDR1 MNHEY and CDR2 SMNVEV (reference sequence). V lost 8 bases and J lost 8; bases outside the gene matches: 11. CDR3 DNA: TGTGCCAGCCAGTCTAATTCAGGGGGAGGCTACACCTTC. Its translation is CASQSNSGGGYTF.

The chain links TRBV9 to TRBJ2-3, with 10 bases identical to TRBD2. Germline V gene data show CDR1 as SGDLS and CDR2 as YYNGEE. There are 15 residues in the CDR3. V was pared by 7 bases and J by 5 bases, with 10 bases of the junction left unmatched. This chain's CDR3 is CASGGAGGPRDTQYF. In DNA form, the CDR3 reads TGTGCCAGCGGAGGAGCGGGAGGGCCAAGAGATACGCAGTATTTT.

The chain uses TRBV21-1 and TRBJ2-5; TRBD2 is the table's D call and was not checked against the DNA. TRBV21-1 is a pseudogene segment. This CDR3 is built from 14 residues. In DNA, the CDR3 is TGTGCCAGCAGCAAAGGGGGGAGCGGGGAGGCCCAGTACTTC. Encoded protein: CASSKGGSGEAQYF.

This chain uses TRBV6-5 with TRBJ1-6, with TRBD1 matching 10 bases. With 6 bases clipped from V and 7 bases from J, the junction kept 3 bases outside the gene matches. The germline CDR1 and CDR2 sequences are MNHEY and SVGAGI. The CDR3 runs to 14 residues. This CDR3 reads CASRGTGANSPLHF. DNA for the CDR3: TGTGCCAGCAGAGGGACAGGGGCAAATTCACCCCTCCACTTT.

V is TRBV9 and J is TRBJ2-5; perhaps TRBD2 as D (6 bases). Germline V CDR1 and CDR2: SGDLS, YYNGEE. Trimming left V 0 bases short and J 5 bases short, with 11 bases between. The CDR3 spans 14 residues. The CDR3 loop reads CASSVGGGFETQYF. Written as DNA, the CDR3 is TGTGCCAGCAGCGTAGGAGGAGGGTTTGAGACCCAGTACTTC.

The rearrangement joins TRBV9 to TRBJ2-3, with D possibly matching TRBD2 (5 bases). With 6 bases removed from V and 2 bases from J, the gap between germline ends came to 10 bases. The CDR3 consists of 13 residues. Germline CDR1 and CDR2: SGDLS and YYNGEE. CDR3 in amino acids: CASNSGDTDTQYF. The CDR3 coding sequence is TGTGCCAGCAACTCCGGGGACACAGATACGCAGTATTTT.

The chain uses TRBV9 and TRBJ2-1; a possible D gene is TRBD1 (6 bases). Germline CDR1 is SGDLS and CDR2 is YYNGEE. The V and J ends lost 3 bases and 3 bases respectively, with 13 bases between them. The CDR3 contains 15 residues. The DNA of the CDR3 is TGTGCCAGCAGCGAAACAGGGTATTTCTACAATGAGCAGTTCTTC. Translation gives CASSETGYFYNEQFF. The entire variable domain, with the rest obtained from reference TRBV9 and TRBJ2-1, is as follows: DSGVTQTPKHLITATGQRVTLRCSPRSGDLSVYWYQQSLDQGLQFLIQYYNGEERAKGNILERFSAQQFPDLHSELNLSSLELGDSALYFCASSETGYFYNEQFFGPGTRLTVL.

The rearrangement joins TRBV6-4 to TRBJ2-7; 7 nucleotides line up with TRBD1. V trimming: 5 bases; J trimming: 3 bases; junction bases outside the gene matches: 10. The CDR3 runs 15 residues. Germline values: CDR1 MRHNA, CDR2 SNTAGT. The CDR3 spells CASSSRGKVNYEQYF. CDR3 sequence (DNA): TGTGCCAGCAGTTCCAGGGGGAAAGTTAACTACGAGCAGTACTTC.

The rearrangement joins TRBV28 to TRBJ1-5, with D unclear. This CDR3 has 12 residues. V shed 2 bases and J shed 4 bases, with 3 bases lying between them. Per the germline V gene, CDR1 is MDHEN and CDR2 is SYDVKM. The CDR3 DNA reads TGTGCCAGCAGTTTACAAAATCAGCCCCAGCATTTT. Residues: CASSLQNQPQHF. Full variable domain (rest looked up from reference TRBV28 and TRBJ1-5): DVKVTQSSRYLVKRTGEKVFLECVQDMDHENMFWYRQDPGLGLRLIYFSYDVKMKEKGDIPEGYSVSREKKERFSLILESASTNQTSMYLCASSLQNQPQHFGDGTRLSIL.

This clone was seen a few times. CDR3 coding DNA: TGCGCCAGCAGTGAAAAGGAAAAGGAGACAGGGAACCGAGAGACCCAGTACTTC. This gives the protein CASSEKEKETGNRETQYF. J is TRBJ2-5 and V is TRBV10-1; 7 nucleotides line up with TRBD1. The trim removed 3 bases at V and 4 bases at J, leaving 17 bases unmatched. The CDR3 is 18 amino acids. Germline values: CDR1 WNHNN, CDR2 SYGVQD (reference sequence).

As DNA, the CDR3 is TGTGCCAGCTCACCCCCGGACAGGGCGGTGGTAGGCTACACCTTC. Residues: CASSPPDRAVVGYTF. V gene TRBV18 combines with J gene TRBJ1-2; 8 bases map to TRBD1. Trimming at V came to 3 bases and at J to 8 bases, leaving 11 bases not matched to a gene. Germline V gene sequence: CDR1 KGHSH, CDR2 LQKENI. The CDR3 sequence is 15 residues long.

The V gene is TRBV6-1, the J gene TRBJ2-7; D gene ambiguous. V lost 2 bases to trimming and J lost 3 bases, with 5 bases between them. This CDR3 is built from 12 residues. CDR1 and CDR2 from the germline V gene are MNHNS and SASEGT. The CDR3 region is CASSEPVYEQYF. The CDR3 DNA follows: TGTGCCAGCAGTGAACCCGTCTACGAGCAGTACTTC.

This chain links TRBV11-2 with TRBJ2-3; TRBD2 agrees at 9 bases. Germline-derived CDR1 and CDR2 are SGHAT and FQNNGV. This CDR3 region has 17 residues. V was clipped by 5 bases and J by 2 bases; unmatched bases: 11. The CDR3 loop is CASSQEGQREATDTQYF. CDR3 coding DNA: TGTGCCAGCAGCCAAGAAGGCCAGCGGGAGGCCACAGATACGCAGTATTTT.

This chain uses TRBV14 with TRBJ2-1; TRBD1 might be the D (6 bases). CDR3 length: 15 residues. CDR1 is SGHDN and CDR2 is FVKESK in the germline V gene. Trimming removed 4 bases at V and 5 bases at J, with 15 bases between. The CDR3 DNA reads as TGTGCCAGCAGCCCTTCCAGGACAGTAGACAATGAGCAGTTCTTC. Translated, it gives CASSPSRTVDNEQFF.

V and J are TRBV5-1 and TRBJ2-1; 7 bases match TRBD1. The CDR3 consists of 14 residues. The V gene's germline CDR1 is SGHRS and CDR2 YFSETQ. V shed 1 base, J shed 8 bases, and the junction held 6 bases outside the gene matches. Here the CDR3 DNA reads TGCGCCAGCAGCTTGTCAGGGGGTATGGATGAGCAGTTCTTC. Encoded protein: CASSLSGGMDEQFF.

In its sample, this clone was seen a few times. The chain has TRBV7-2 and TRBJ1-5; possibly TRBD1 for D (5 bases). V was trimmed by 5 bases and J by 2 bases, leaving 19 bases between them. CDR1 is SGHTA, CDR2 FQGNSA, per germline. This CDR3 has 17 amino acids. The CDR3, as DNA: TGTGCCAGCAGCCACGGAGGGGTGGGGCAAGGCAATCAGCCCCAGCATTTT. Its protein is CASSHGGVGQGNQPQHF.

The V and J genes are TRBV7-9 and TRBJ2-1; 7 positions agree with TRBD2. The junction had 1 base not matched to a gene; V was cut back by 2 bases and J by 6 bases. The CDR3 spans 13 residues. The germline V gene has CDR1 SEHNR and CDR2 FQNEAQ (reference sequence). CDR3 region: CASSLLAVNEQFF. The CDR3 DNA is TGTGCCAGCAGCTTACTAGCGGTCAATGAGCAGTTCTTC.

The count of this clone is one. The chain joins TRBV6-5 to TRBJ2-7, with 9 bases matching TRBD1. Looked up from germline, CDR1 is MNHEY and CDR2 is SVGAGI. Unmatched junction bases numbered 6, after V lost 0 bases and J lost 3 bases. The CDR3 runs to 16 residues. The DNA for the CDR3 is TGTGCCAGCAGTTACTCGTTGGGACAGGGAGTCTACGAGCAGTACTTC. Its protein is CASSYSLGQGVYEQYF.

The genes are TRBV6-1 and TRBJ2-4, with D possibly TRBD2 on 5 matching bases. The germline CDR1 and CDR2 sequences are MNHNS and SASEGT. V was cut by 8 bases and J by 5 bases, with 13 bases left in between. This CDR3 has 13 amino acids. The CDR3 DNA reads TGTGCCAGCGAGACGGGGTTCCAAAACATTCAGTACTTC. The encoded protein is CASETGFQNIQYF.

This clone appeared a single time. The chain couples TRBV5-1 to TRBJ1-3; D uncertain. The CDR3 runs 16 residues. V lost 4 bases to trimming and J lost 0 bases, with 14 bases between them. From germline, CDR1 is SGHRS and CDR2 YFSETQ. The CDR3: CASSLGAIGSGNTIYF. As DNA, the CDR3 is TGCGCCAGCAGCCTGGGCGCAATCGGCTCTGGAAACACCATATATTTT.

The V gene is TRBV6-5, the J gene TRBJ1-5, with TRBD1 matching 9 bases. Germline assignment: CDR1 MNHEY and CDR2 SVGAGI. Trimming cost V 3 bases and J 4 bases; bases outside gene matches: 4. The CDR3 extends over 15 amino acids. This CDR3 is CASSYVQGANQPQHF. For the CDR3, the DNA is TGTGCCAGCAGTTATGTACAGGGGGCGAATCAGCCCCAGCATTTT.

This chain connects TRBV7-6 to TRBJ2-1; 8 bases are a match to TRBD1. V shed 1 base and J 8 bases; nucleotides not matched to a gene: 7. Germline assignment: CDR1 SGHVS and CDR2 FNYEAQ. This CDR3 has 15 residues. The CDR3 is CASSLGGQDIDEQFF. In nucleotides, the CDR3 is TGTGCCAGCAGCTTAGGGGGACAGGACATCGATGAGCAGTTCTTC. Drawing the rest from reference TRBV7-6 and TRBJ2-1, the complete variable domain is GAGVSQSPRYKVTKRGQDVALRCDPISGHVSLYWYRQALGQGPEFLTYFNYEAQQDKSGLPNDRFSAERPEGSISTLTIQRTEQRDSAMYRCASSLGGQDIDEQFFGPGTRLTVL.

The rearrangement uses TRBV30 and TRBJ1-3; TRBD1 is a possible D gene (6 bases). CDR1 is GTSNPN, CDR2 SVGIG, per germline (reference sequence). CDR3 length equals 14 residues. Trimming removed 4 bases from V and 0 bases from J, with 10 bases in between. For the CDR3, the DNA is TGTGCCTGGAATACAGGGAGCTCTGGAAACACCATATATTTT. This gives the protein CAWNTGSSGNTIYF.

This clone was recorded only once. The chain carries TRBV20-1 and TRBJ2-7; the D gene is possibly TRBD1 (6 bases). V was clipped by 6 bases and J by 4 bases, with 10 bases between them. There are 11 residues in the CDR3. CDR1 is DFQATT, CDR2 SNEGSKA, per germline (reference sequence). The CDR3 DNA follows: TGCAGTGCCAAGGGGACATACGAGCAGTACTTC. Its protein is CSAKGTYEQYF.

The rearrangement links TRBV9 to TRBJ2-1; 10 nucleotides match TRBD2. The CDR3 is 16 residues long. V shed 4 bases and J 5 bases; nucleotides not matched to a gene: 9. From germline, CDR1 is SGDLS and CDR2 YYNGEE. DNA of the CDR3: TGTGCCAGCAGCCCCCGGACTAGCGGATCAGACAATGAGCAGTTCTTC. Encoded protein: CASSPRTSGSDNEQFF.